The text below deals with one T cell receptor beta chain. The data were obtained in a study of blood T cell repertoires in COVID-19. Study context: Both acute and convalescent COVID-19 samples were obtained from the United States, Italy and Spain. Sample material is recorded as cDNA or gDNA derived from T cells, B-cell-depleted T cells, or PBMCs.

The V gene end was trimmed by 0 bases and the J gene end by 5 bases; junction bases not matched to a gene: 5. The germline CDR1 and CDR2 sequences are SGHDT and YYEEEE. This CDR3 is 15 amino acids long. Original processing notes: Reference gene primer amplification in the assay estimated nucleated cell counts. The protocol was immunoSEQ multiplex PCR, while the TCRdb copy is restricted to in-frame clones and leaves out a portion. That table gives V, J and clone size, and the DNA gave D and trimming. The sample shows under 300,000 clones, about 88% of them seen only once. The TCR sequence derives from a middle-aged woman who had recovered from COVID-19. The sequencing input was peripheral blood. The J gene is TRBJ2-7, the V gene TRBV5-6; TRBD1 agrees at 10 bases. CDR3 nucleotides: TGTGCCAGCAGCTTGGCGGGGACAGGGGACCACGAGCAGTACTTC. As protein: CASSLAGTGDHEQYF.